This entry lists 14 T cell receptor beta chains sequenced from one sample in a study of response to subunit inactivated influenza vaccine. TCRdb re-called the RT-PCR reads through MiXCR, storing one row per CDR3 protein. Here the sample spans a few hundred thousand distinct CDR3 sequences, more than 7% being singletons. The source material was PBMCs from blood, sampled approximately 25 months after vaccination. All receptors come from a man between 50 and 70 years old who received an inactivated influenza vaccine.

This clonotype was counted only a few times. This chain links TRBV6-2 or TRBV6-3 with TRBJ2-7; 9 bases map to TRBD1. CDR1 is MNHEY and CDR2 is SVGEGT in the germline V gene. The CDR3 is made up of 16 amino acids. With V trimmed by 2 bases and J by 2 bases, 7 bases remained unmatched. The CDR3 region has the DNA TGTGCCAGCAGTTACGCAGCCGGGACAGGGACCTACGAGCAGTACTTC. It encodes CASSYAAGTGTYEQYF.

The chain joins TRBV20-1 to TRBJ1-5; tentatively, D is TRBD1 (6 bases). CDR3 length: 14 residues. With 1 base removed from V and 2 bases from J, the gap between germline ends came to 9 bases. Germline lookup yields CDR1 DFQATT and CDR2 SNEGSKA (reference sequence). The CDR3 region is CSARGSGGNQPQHF. In DNA form, the CDR3 reads TGCAGTGCTAGAGGGTCAGGGGGCAATCAGCCCCAGCATTTT.

The V gene is TRBV5-5, the J gene TRBJ2-4; D is possibly TRBD1 (6 bases). Trimming took 0 bases from V and 7 from J, leaving 14 bases between them. This CDR3 is 15 amino acids long. The germline CDR1 and CDR2 sequences are SGHKS and YYEKEE (reference sequence). CDR3 in DNA: TGTGCCAGCAGCTTGGCCAGTGGGGGCTTGAACATTCAGTACTTC. Translation: CASSLASGGLNIQYF. Based on the CDR3 plus reference TRBV5-5 and TRBJ2-4, the full variable domain is DAGVTQSPTHLIKTRGQQVTLRCSPISGHKSVSWYQQVLGQGPQFIFQYYEKEERGRGNFPDRFSARQFPNYSSELNVNALLLGDSALYLCASSLASGGLNIQYFGAGTRLSVL.

The CDR3 bases are TGCGCCAGCAGCCCCTCCGGGGAGACCCAGTACTTC. Translation: CASSPSGETQYF. This rearrangement joins TRBV4-1 to TRBJ2-5; D not resolved. CDR3 length: 12 residues. Germline CDR1 is MGHRA and CDR2 is YSYEKL. The V end was cut by 4 bases, the J end by 5 bases, with 8 bases between.

This clonotype has a count of ten or more. J is TRBJ1-6 and V is TRBV6-1, with a tentative D call TRBD1 (5 bases). In germline, CDR1 is MNHNS, CDR2 SASEGT. The CDR3 extends over 14 amino acids. The V and J ends lost 9 bases and 5 bases respectively, with 14 bases between them. In DNA form, the CDR3 reads TGTGCCAGTGCCGGGGGATCTAATAATTCACCCCTCCACTTT. Protein product: CASAGGSNNSPLHF.

This clonotype came up a few times. This chain joins TRBV20-1 and TRBJ2-6; tentative D call: TRBD2 (6 bases). This CDR3 has 19 amino acids. The germline V gene encodes CDR1 DFQATT and CDR2 SNEGSKA (reference sequence). V was shortened by 5 bases and J by 0 bases, with 23 bases between the two germline ends. This CDR3 reads CSAPSGQASRPSGANVLTF. CDR3 bases: TGCAGTGCTCCGAGCGGGCAGGCTAGCCGACCCTCTGGGGCCAACGTCCTGACTTTC.

The table lists this clonotype with a few counts. The rearrangement links TRBV7-2 to TRBJ2-3; possible D gene TRBD1, 5 bases. The CDR3 has 15 residues. Trimming pared 1 base from V and 1 base from J, leaving 9 bases between. Germline lookup yields CDR1 SGHTA and CDR2 FQGNSA. The CDR3 reads CASSLGGSRTDTQYF. CDR3 DNA sequence: TGTGCCAGCAGCTTAGGGGGCTCCCGCACAGATACGCAGTATTTT.

The chain carries TRBV7-9 and TRBJ2-1, with D perhaps matching TRBD1 (5 bases). The V and J ends lost 7 bases and 0 bases respectively, with 16 bases between them. CDR1 is SEHNR, CDR2 FQNEAQ, per germline (reference sequence). The CDR3 loop spans 16 amino acids. The CDR3 nucleotides read TGTGCCAGCAACAGGAGAACTATCTCCTCCTACAATGAGCAGTTCTTC. This sequence encodes CASNRRTISSYNEQFF.

This clonotype came up many times. The chain uses TRBV5-1 and TRBJ2-1; TRBD1 might be the D (6 bases). The CDR3 spans 15 residues. Per the germline V gene, CDR1 is SGHRS and CDR2 is YFSETQ. With 2 bases removed from V and 1 base from J, the gap between germline ends came to 10 bases. The CDR3 nucleotides read TGCGCCAGCAGCTTACAGGGTCCGTCCTACAATGAGCAGTTCTTC. Its translation is CASSLQGPSYNEQFF.

This clonotype has more than one count but fewer than ten. The chain couples TRBV14 to TRBJ2-1; D perhaps matches TRBD1 (5 bases). This CDR3 is built from 16 residues. Germline loops: CDR1 SGHDN, CDR2 FVKESK. The V gene lost 3 bases and the J gene lost 7 bases, with 19 bases spanning the gap. The CDR3 reads CASSHPPGRDLNEQFF. The DNA for the CDR3 is TGTGCCAGCAGCCATCCGCCAGGGCGCGATCTGAATGAGCAGTTCTTC.

By sample fraction, this clonotype is medium-sized. The chain links TRBV12-3 or TRBV12-4 to TRBJ2-1, with 11 positions matching TRBD2. The V segment lost 3 bases and the J segment 2 bases; nucleotides outside the gene matches: 15. This CDR3 is built from 20 residues. CDR3 sequence: CASSFISGGARSLAYNEQFF. The DNA for the CDR3 is TGTGCCAGCAGTTTTATTAGCGGGGGGGCAAGGTCCCTCGCCTACAATGAGCAGTTCTTC.

CDR3 region: CASSNLRQGILTGETQYF. The CDR3 nucleotides read TGTGCCAGCAGCAACCTGCGACAGGGAATATTGACTGGAGAGACCCAGTACTTC. This chain uses TRBV11-1 with TRBJ2-5; 7 bases map to TRBD1. V shed 5 bases, J shed 4 bases, and the junction held 19 bases outside the gene matches. This CDR3 has 18 amino acids. The germline V gene encodes CDR1 SGHAT and CDR2 FQDESV (reference sequence).

The V gene is TRBV10-3, the J gene TRBJ2-2; 8 nucleotides match TRBD1. The germline V gene has CDR1 ENHRY and CDR2 SYGVKD. This CDR3 is built from 17 residues. Trimming took 4 bases from V and 4 from J; bases not matched to a gene: 11. The CDR3 loop reads CAISGAGQARGTGELFF. In DNA form, the CDR3 reads TGTGCCATCAGTGGGGCGGGACAGGCAAGAGGCACCGGGGAGCTGTTTTTT.

To note about this clonotype: An end of the junction differs from the germline gene, which may be a read error. The chain recombines TRBV10-3 with TRBJ1-2, with D perhaps matching TRBD1 (6 bases). Germline values: CDR1 ENHRY, CDR2 SYGVKD. The CDR3 sequence is 13 residues long. CDR3 sequence: CAISESTLKTGCF. The CDR3 region has the DNA TGTGCCATCAGTGAGTCGACTCTGAAGACAGGCTGTTTC.